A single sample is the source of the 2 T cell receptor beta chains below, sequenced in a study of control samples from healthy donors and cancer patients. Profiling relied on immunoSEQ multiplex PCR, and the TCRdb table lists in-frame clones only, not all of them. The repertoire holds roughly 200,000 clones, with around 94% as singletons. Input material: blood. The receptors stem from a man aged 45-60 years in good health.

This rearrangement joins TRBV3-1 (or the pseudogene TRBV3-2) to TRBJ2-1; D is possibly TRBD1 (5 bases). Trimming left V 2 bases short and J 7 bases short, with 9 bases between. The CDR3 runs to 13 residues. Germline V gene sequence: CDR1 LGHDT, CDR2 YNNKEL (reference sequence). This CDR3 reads CASSQTQGNEQFF. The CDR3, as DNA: TGTGCCAGCAGCCAAACCCAGGGTAATGAGCAGTTCTTC.

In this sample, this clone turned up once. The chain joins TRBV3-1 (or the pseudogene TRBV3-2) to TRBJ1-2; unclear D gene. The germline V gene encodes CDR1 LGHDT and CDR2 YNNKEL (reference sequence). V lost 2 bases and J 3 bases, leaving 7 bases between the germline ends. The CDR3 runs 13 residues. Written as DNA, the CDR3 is TGTGCCAGCAGCCAACTCAGTGACTATGGCTACACCTTC. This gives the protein CASSQLSDYGYTF.